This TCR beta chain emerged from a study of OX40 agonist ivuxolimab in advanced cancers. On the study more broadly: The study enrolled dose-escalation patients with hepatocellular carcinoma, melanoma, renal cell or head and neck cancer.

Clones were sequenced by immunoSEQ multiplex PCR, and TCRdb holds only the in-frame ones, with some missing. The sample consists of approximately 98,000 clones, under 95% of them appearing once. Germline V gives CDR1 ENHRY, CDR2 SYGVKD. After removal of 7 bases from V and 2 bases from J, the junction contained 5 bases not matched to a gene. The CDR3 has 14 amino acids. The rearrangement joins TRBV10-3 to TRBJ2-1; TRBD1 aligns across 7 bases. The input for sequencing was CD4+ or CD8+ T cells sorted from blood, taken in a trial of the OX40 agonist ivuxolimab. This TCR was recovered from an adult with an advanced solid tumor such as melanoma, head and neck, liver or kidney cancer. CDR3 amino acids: CAIKRDRAYNEQFF. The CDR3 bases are TGTGCCATCAAGAGGGACAGAGCCTACAATGAGCAGTTCTTC.